A selection of T cell receptor beta chains follows, all from one sample in a study of blood T cells in healthy people across ages. TCRdb called the 5' RACE reads again in MiXCR, with one record for every CDR3 protein. The sample comprises around 800,000 distinct CDR3 sequences, around half of which are singletons, and 15% to 20% rests with the top ten. Sequencing was carried out using blood. These receptors were obtained from a man older than 75 in good health. CDR3s include the opening cysteine and the closing phenylalanine or tryptophan. Fields, in order: CDR3 length, J gene, D gene, clone size, V gene, CDR3 DNA, CDR3 protein. A D gene is named only where the DNA matches it firmly. Clone size appears in some rows only: once, few, many, or a class for an expanded clone.

>12|TRBJ2-2|NA|NA|TRBV5-1
TGCGCCAGCAATGGGGACACCGGGGAGCTGTTTTTT
CASNGDTGELFF
>17|TRBJ2-1|TRBD2|NA|TRBV20-1
TGCAGTACTAGAGACCCCCTTAGACTAGCGGACTACAATGAGCAGTTCTTC
CSTRDPLRLADYNEQFF
>14|TRBJ2-7|TRBD1|few|TRBV27
TGTGCCAGCAGTCCCTGGGGACAGACCTACGAGCAGTACTTC
CASSPWGQTYEQYF
>14|TRBJ2-3|TRBD2|NA|TRBV20-1
TGCAGTGCTAGTTCGGGGGAGGGCCCAGATACGCAGTATTTT
CSASSGEGPDTQYF
>18|TRBJ2-5|TRBD2|NA|TRBV6-1
TGTGCCAGCAGAAGACCCAAACGGGGGACTAGCGGAGAAGAGACCCAGTACTTC
CASRRPKRGTSGEETQYF
>13|TRBJ2-1|TRBD1|NA|TRBV12-3/TRBV12-4
TGTGCCAGCAGCCGCCAGGGGGCGCGGACCCAGTTCTTC
CASSRQGARTQFF
>13|TRBJ2-7|NA|NA|TRBV18
TGTGCCAGCTCACCAACACAAATCTACGAGCAGTACTTC
CASSPTQIYEQYF
>15|TRBJ2-7|TRBD2|NA|TRBV7-2
TGTGCCAGCAGCCAAACTCTAGCGGGAGAGGCCGAGCAGTACTTC
CASSQTLAGEAEQYF
>11|TRBJ1-1|NA|NA|TRBV6-1
TGTGCCAGCGGGGACGTAGTTGAAGCTTTCTTT
CASGDVVEAFF
>15|TRBJ2-3|TRBD2|many|TRBV7-2
TGTGCCAGCAGCTTTGCGGGAGGGCCCTCAGATACGCAGTATTTT
CASSFAGGPSDTQYF
>15|TRBJ1-2|NA|few|TRBV7-2
TGTGCCAGCAGCTCCGGACTGCGGGTGGGCTATGGCTACACCTTC
CASSSGLRVGYGYTF
>16|TRBJ2-1|TRBD1|NA|TRBV5-5
TGTGCCAGCAGTCCAGGGGGCGCGATAATCTACAATGAGCAGTTCTTC
CASSPGGAIIYNEQFF
>13|TRBJ1-5|NA|NA|TRBV7-3
TGTGCCAGCAGCTCGACACAGGGACAGCCCCAGCATTTT
CASSSTQGQPQHF
>13|TRBJ1-1|NA|NA|TRBV9
TGTGCCAGCAGCGTTGGCCCCTCCTTTAAAGCTTTCTTT
CASSVGPSFKAFF
>12|TRBJ1-4|TRBD1|once|TRBV29-1
TGCAGCGCTCGGGACAGTCGGGAAAAACCGTTTTTT
CSARDSREKPFF
>14|TRBJ2-5|NA|NA|TRBV7-2
TGTGCCAGCAGCCCGACCGCGTCGTATGAGACCCAGTACTTC
CASSPTASYETQYF
>16|TRBJ2-2|TRBD2|NA|TRBV4-2
TGTGCCAGCAGCCAACGGGTAGCGGGAGCCACCGGGGAGCTGTTTTTT
CASSQRVAGATGELFF
>15|TRBJ2-4|NA|few|TRBV28
TGTGCCAGCAGTGAACGGCATGGTGCCAAAAACATTCAGTACTTC
CASSERHGAKNIQYF
>13|TRBJ1-2|TRBD1|few|TRBV28
TGTGCCAGCAGTGGCCAGGGGGCATATGGCTACACCTTC
CASSGQGAYGYTF
>13|TRBJ1-1|NA|few|TRBV7-2
TGTGCCAGCAGCTGGCGTTGGGGCACTGAAGCTTTCTTT
CASSWRWGTEAFF
>12|TRBJ1-1|NA|few|TRBV6-1
TGTGCCAGCAACCTACCACCCATTGAAGCTTTCTTT
CASNLPPIEAFF
>15|TRBJ1-2|NA|NA|TRBV12-3/TRBV12-4
TGTGCCAGCAGTTTAGCTTTGGACAGCTGGCAGGGCTACACCTTC
CASSLALDSWQGYTF
>11|TRBJ1-5|TRBD1|NA|TRBV20-1
TGCAGTGCTACGACAGGGTCCCGCAAGCATTTT
CSATTGSRKHF
>17|TRBJ2-2|TRBD2|NA|TRBV18
TGTGCCAGCTCACCACTCCTCGGGAGGGCGAACACCGGGGAGCTGTTTTTT
CASSPLLGRANTGELFF
>13|TRBJ2-3|TRBD1|few|TRBV27
TGTGCCAGCAAGACAGGGGGCACAGATACGCAGTATTTT
CASKTGGTDTQYF
>14|TRBJ2-1|NA|NA|TRBV2
TGTGCCAGCAAGGGCGGAAGCCCCTACAATGAGCAGTTCTTC
CASKGGSPYNEQFF
>15|TRBJ2-1|TRBD2|NA|TRBV20-1
TGCAGTGCTAGGCTTAGCGGGAGGAATTACAATGAGCAGTTCTTC
CSARLSGRNYNEQFF
>14|TRBJ2-7|NA|few|TRBV9
TGTGCCAGCAGCCCACGGGCCTACTCTAATGAGCAGTACTTC
CASSPRAYSNEQYF
>18|TRBJ1-4|NA|NA|TRBV18
TGTGCCAGCTCACCACGGGGTGTGGGGGCCGGCATAACTGAAAAACTGTTTTTT
CASSPRGVGAGITEKLFF
>16|TRBJ2-1|TRBD2|NA|TRBV5-1
TGCGCCAGCAGCCCCACCCGGCAGCGGGAGCAATACGAGCAGTTCTTC
CASSPTRQREQYEQFF
>16|TRBJ2-1|TRBD1|NA|TRBV25-1
TGTGCCAGCAGATCCAAGGGGACAGAGAACTACAATGAGCAGTTCTTC
CASRSKGTENYNEQFF
>14|TRBJ2-7|TRBD1|few|TRBV5-1
TGCGCCAGCAGCTTCAGGGGGTCCTACAATGAGCAGTACTTC
CASSFRGSYNEQYF
>15|TRBJ2-7|NA|NA|TRBV28
TGTGCCAGCAGTCCCCCCCTAGCGCATGTCTACGAGCAGTACTTC
CASSPPLAHVYEQYF
>16|TRBJ2-1|NA|once|TRBV27
TGTGCCAGCAGTTTGGCAGGGGACCCGGTGGCTCGGGAGCAGTTCTTC
CASSLAGDPVAREQFF
>14|TRBJ1-2|NA|few|TRBV29-1
TGCAGCGTCGGCCCGCTGCTGACAGAATATGGCTACACCTTC
CSVGPLLTEYGYTF
>14|TRBJ2-3|NA|once|TRBV12-3/TRBV12-4
TGTGCCAGCAGTTTGACGGTGAGAGCAGATGCGGAGTATTTT
CASSLTVRADAEYF
>16|TRBJ2-1|TRBD1|NA|TRBV12-3/TRBV12-4
TGTGCCAGCAGTCCAAGCGGACAGGGCTTGACCGGGGAGCAGTTCTTC
CASSPSGQGLTGEQFF
>16|TRBJ2-1|TRBD2|NA|TRBV4-2
TGTGCTAGCAGCCCCGGACTAGCGGAGCACCAAGAGACCCAGTTCTTC
CASSPGLAEHQETQFF
>17|TRBJ2-5|TRBD1|NA|TRBV12-3/TRBV12-4
TGTGCCAGCAGTCCTGCTCCCGGACAGGGAATTATGGGGACCCAGTACTTC
CASSPAPGQGIMGTQYF
>14|TRBJ2-3|NA|NA|TRBV14
TGTGCCAGCAGCCAAGATCCAGGCACAGATACGCAGTATTTT
CASSQDPGTDTQYF
>16|TRBJ2-3|TRBD2|NA|TRBV10-3
TGTGCCATCAGTGACCCTAGCGGGAGAGGCACAGATACGCAGTATTTT
CAISDPSGRGTDTQYF
>13|TRBJ2-1|NA|NA|TRBV5-6
TGTGCCAGCAGCGCGGACTACCACAATGAGCAGTTCTTC
CASSADYHNEQFF
>15|TRBJ2-7|NA|NA|TRBV6-6
TGTGCCAGCAGTTACGGGGAGGTACTGTACAATGAGCAGTACTTC
CASSYGEVLYNEQYF
>17|TRBJ2-1|TRBD2|NA|TRBV6-1
TGTGCCAGCAGACGACTAGCGGGGGGCCGCTCCTACAATGAGCAGTTCTTC
CASRRLAGGRSYNEQFF
>14|TRBJ2-3|NA|few|TRBV12-3/TRBV12-4
TGTGCCAGCAGTTCTGTAGCGGTCACAGATACGCAGTATTTT
CASSSVAVTDTQYF
>15|TRBJ2-6|TRBD2|NA|TRBV6-5
TGTGCCAGCAGTAGGACGGGAGGTCGGGCCAACGTCCTGACTTTC
CASSRTGGRANVLTF
>16|TRBJ2-1|TRBD2|many|TRBV2
TGTGCCAGCAGTGAAAGGGGACTAGCGGGATCAGGTGAGCAGTTCTTC
CASSERGLAGSGEQFF
>13|TRBJ2-1|NA|few|TRBV7-9
TGTGCCAGCAGCTTAGGGTCCAACAATGAGCAGTTCTTC
CASSLGSNNEQFF